This T cell receptor (beta chain) came from a study of T cell responses to AZD1222 COVID-19 vaccine. Whole-study findings and limits: AZD1222 recipients seropositive at baseline numbered only five or six. When two AZD1222 doses had been given, Spike-specific TCR breadth and depth rose. Scientists sampled the repertoires only once the peak T cell response had passed. Donors were mostly white British, more females; clonal diversity possibly underestimated.

This CDR3 is built from 16 residues. Trimming took 4 bases from V and 4 from J, leaving 18 bases between them. Here immunoSEQ multiplex PCR was the method, and the copy in TCRdb shows in-frame clones only, minus some. The sample lists around 78,000 clones, about nine tenths occurring once. This clone is a singleton in its sample. Its antigen is undetermined. The sequences come from peripheral blood, collected on day 0 of MenACWY control vaccination. This receptor was taken from an adult in good health. This sequence joins TRBV5-7 and TRBJ1-3; D not resolved. TRBV5-7 is classed as an ORF, of uncertain function. CDR3 DNA: TGTGCCAGCAGCCGACCCAAGGGTCGAGGAGGAAACACCATATATTTT. Translation gives CASSRPKGRGGNTIYF.